These 17 T cell receptor beta chains were all obtained from the same sample, sequenced in a study of STAT5B mutations in CD4+ large granular lymphocyte leukemia. Clones were read by immunoSEQ multiplex PCR, and TCRdb kept only the in-frame ones, dropping some. The data contain about 18,000 clones, around 85% of them singletons. Sample: CD4+ T cells from blood buffy coats. These receptors all come from a human donor in good health.

This clone was found a few times. The chain joins TRBV2 to TRBJ2-7, with D unresolved. The CDR3 is made up of 12 amino acids. Germline V gene data show CDR1 as SNHLY and CDR2 as FYNNEI. Trimming took off 1 base at V and 6 bases at J, with 7 bases between the two ends. The chain's CDR3 is CASSEVWREQYF. The CDR3 nucleotides read TGTGCCAGCAGTGAAGTATGGCGCGAGCAGTACTTC.

J is TRBJ1-2 and V is TRBV5-1; tentative D call: TRBD1 (6 bases). From germline, CDR1 is SGHRS and CDR2 YFSETQ. V dropped 0 bases and J dropped 4 bases, with 10 bases sitting between them. This CDR3 contains 14 residues. CDR3: CASSLGGASYGYTF. CDR3 DNA sequence: TGCGCCAGCAGCTTGGGGGGGGCCTCCTATGGCTACACCTTC.

This clone has just a few counts. The gene calls are TRBV21-1 and TRBJ2-5; the D call in the table, TRBD1, was not verified against the DNA. TRBV21-1 is a recognized pseudogene. The CDR3 spans 17 residues. DNA for the CDR3: TGTGCCAGCAGCATGAGGACAGGCGGCCTCAACGAGGGGACCCAGTACTTC. This gives the protein CASSMRTGGLNEGTQYF.

The sample holds a few counts of this clone. CDR3 coding DNA: TGTGCCAGCAGCCTAGGGCCAACTAATGAAAAACTGTTTTTT. Translated: CASSLGPTNEKLFF. The chain carries TRBV9 and TRBJ1-4; D is uncertain. V lost 4 bases, J lost 0 bases, and 7 bases lay in between. Germline V gives CDR1 SGDLS, CDR2 YYNGEE. This CDR3 is 14 amino acids long. The full variable domain, with the rest looked up from reference TRBV9 and TRBJ1-4, is DSGVTQTPKHLITATGQRVTLRCSPRSGDLSVYWYQQSLDQGLQFLIQYYNGEERAKGNILERFSAQQFPDLHSELNLSSLELGDSALYFCASSLGPTNEKLFFGSGTQLSVL.

The rearrangement uses TRBV7-8 and TRBJ2-5, with D hard to call. The CDR3 is made up of 12 amino acids. Germline CDR1 is SGHVS and CDR2 is FQNEAQ. Trimming removed 5 bases from V and 1 base from J, with 5 bases in between. The CDR3 reads CASSRIQETQYF. In nucleotides, the CDR3 is TGTGCCAGCAGCAGAATCCAAGAGACCCAGTACTTC. Drawing the rest from reference TRBV7-8 and TRBJ2-5, the complete variable domain is GAGVSQSPRYKVAKRGQDVALRCDPISGHVSLFWYQQALGQGPEFLTYFQNEAQLDKSGLPSDRFFAERPEGSVSTLKIQRTQQEDSAVYLCASSRIQETQYFGPGTRLLVL.

The CDR3 DNA is TGTGCCAGCAGAGGTGAAGGGGAGACCCAGTACTTC. Encoded protein: CASRGEGETQYF. The chain links TRBV2 to TRBJ2-5, with unresolved D. Germline V CDR1 and CDR2: SNHLY, FYNNEI. This CDR3 has 12 residues. Trimming stripped 6 bases from V and 5 bases from J, with 10 bases between.

This clone is categorized as medium-sized. The chain is built from TRBV2 and TRBJ2-7, with TRBD2 matching 10 bases. The germline V gene encodes CDR1 SNHLY and CDR2 FYNNEI. Unmatched junction bases numbered 7, after V lost 4 bases and J lost 7 bases. The CDR3 has 14 residues. This CDR3 is CASSGTSGRGEQYF. CDR3 nucleotides: TGTGCCAGCAGTGGGACTAGCGGTCGAGGTGAGCAGTACTTC. The full variable domain, rest sourced from reference TRBV2 and TRBJ2-7, is EPEVTQTPSHQVTQMGQEVILRCVPISNHLYFYWYRQILGQKVEFLVSFYNNEISEKSEIFDDQFSVERPDGSNFTLKIRSTKLEDSAMYFCASSGTSGRGEQYFGPGTRLTVT.

This chain uses TRBV19 with TRBJ1-1; 10 bases line up with TRBD1. V lost 6 bases, J lost 5 bases, and 6 bases stayed unmatched. This CDR3 comprises 14 residues. The germline gives CDR1 LNHDA, CDR2 SQIVND (reference sequence). CDR3 in amino acids: CASSPWTGGTEAFF. In DNA, the CDR3 is TGTGCCAGTAGCCCTTGGACAGGGGGGACTGAAGCTTTCTTT.

The V call is TRBV9, the J call TRBJ2-7; 8 positions match TRBD1. The CDR3 has 15 residues. V gave up 4 bases and J gave up 0 bases; unmatched junction bases: 6. Germline V gives CDR1 SGDLS, CDR2 YYNGEE. The CDR3 spells CASSYRQGSSYEQYF. In DNA form, the CDR3 reads TGTGCCAGCAGCTACCGACAGGGGAGCTCCTACGAGCAGTACTTC.

This clone was detected once. This chain uses TRBV2 with TRBJ2-7; either TRBD1 or TRBD2 may supply D (5 bases each). Per the germline V gene, CDR1 is SNHLY and CDR2 is FYNNEI. The V end lost 9 bases, the J end lost 6 bases, and 21 bases lay between the germline ends. The CDR3 consists of 14 residues. The CDR3 here is CASGPGPIPVEQYF. Here the CDR3 DNA reads TGTGCCAGTGGCCCGGGACCGATCCCAGTCGAGCAGTACTTC.

The V gene is TRBV30, the J gene TRBJ1-1; TRBD1 matches 10 bases. There are 17 residues in the CDR3. Germline CDR1 is GTSNPN and CDR2 is SVGIG (reference sequence). J lost 3 bases, V lost 2 bases, and 12 bases had no gene match. CDR3 loop: CAWSLRGQGFRHTEAFF. The CDR3 DNA is TGTGCCTGGAGTCTAAGGGGACAGGGGTTTAGACACACTGAAGCTTTCTTT. The full variable domain, in which reference TRBV30 and TRBJ1-1 provide the parts outside the CDR3, is SQTIHQWPATLVQPVGSPLSLECTVEGTSNPNLYWYRQAAGRGLQLLFYSVGIGQISSEVPQNLSASRPQDRQFILSSKKLLLSDSGFYLCAWSLRGQGFRHTEAFFGQGTRLTVV.

The chain couples TRBV6-1 to TRBJ2-3; D is undetermined. Trimming removed 8 bases at V and 6 bases at J, with 18 bases between. The CDR3 length is 14 residues. Looked up from germline, CDR1 is MNHNS and CDR2 is SASEGT. CDR3 in DNA: TGTGCCAGCCTTTCGGGCCATCATCAGGATACGCAGTATTTT. Its protein product is CASLSGHHQDTQYF.

This rearrangement joins TRBV7-2 to TRBJ1-1, with 9 nucleotides matching TRBD1. The V gene end was trimmed by 5 bases and the J gene end by 1 base; junction bases not matched to a gene: 2. The CDR3 loop spans 14 amino acids. From germline, CDR1 is SGHTA and CDR2 FQGNSA. CDR3 DNA sequence: TGTGCCAGCAGCCGGACAGGGGCGAACACTGAAGCTTTCTTT. This translates into CASSRTGANTEAFF.

This sequence joins TRBV9 and TRBJ1-4, with 7 positions matching TRBD1. CDR1 SGDLS and CDR2 YYNGEE come from the germline V gene. The junction had 5 bases not matched to a gene; V was cut back by 0 bases and J by 6 bases. The CDR3 extends over 15 amino acids. The DNA for the CDR3 is TGTGCCAGCAGCGTAGCTGTTACAGGGGATGAAAAACTGTTTTTT. This sequence encodes CASSVAVTGDEKLFF.

The chain employs TRBV9 and TRBJ1-2, with D unresolved. CDR3 size: 15 residues. Per the germline V gene, CDR1 is SGDLS and CDR2 is YYNGEE. V dropped 2 bases and J dropped 0 bases, with 11 bases sitting between them. Here the CDR3 reads CASSVGLTSNYGYTF. The CDR3 DNA sequence: TGTGCCAGCAGCGTCGGACTGACGTCTAACTATGGCTACACCTTC.

The chain couples TRBV18 to TRBJ1-1, with D hard to call. The CDR3 extends over 15 amino acids. Trimming took 3 bases from V and 5 from J, leaving 16 bases between them. Germline assignment: CDR1 KGHSH and CDR2 LQKENI. CDR3 DNA sequence: TGTGCCAGCTCACCGAACGGTAACTGGGAAACTGAAGCTTTCTTT. It codes for CASSPNGNWETEAFF.

This clone has only a few counts. The V call is TRBV7-2, the J call TRBJ2-5; D tentatively fits TRBD1 or TRBD2 (5 bases each). CDR1 and CDR2 (germline): SGHTA, FQGNSA. The CDR3 runs 12 residues. The V end lost 4 bases, the J end lost 2 bases, and 5 bases lay between the germline ends. CDR3 amino acids: CASSWGQETQYF. As DNA, the CDR3 is TGTGCCAGCAGCTGGGGGCAAGAGACCCAGTACTTC. The complete variable domain, with remaining parts taken from reference TRBV7-2 and TRBJ2-5, reads GAGVSQSPSNKVTEKGKDVELRCDPISGHTALYWYRQSLGQGLEFLIYFQGNSAPDKSGLPSDRFSAERTGGSVSTLTIQRTQQEDSAVYLCASSWGQETQYFGPGTRLLVL.